Below, one T cell receptor beta chain is given with its context. It lacks a known antigen. No clone much larger than this one lies a single base away; base qualities are absent. The entry originates in a study of CD4 T cell repertoires in COVID-19 (dated by TCRdb to the early 2020s). Study-level background: For cross-reactivity analysis, CFSE-low cells were expanded with IL-2 for nine to ten days and were then relabeled and restimulated with spike proteins from other coronaviruses. Naturally processed CD4+ T cell responses to SARS-CoV-2 spike and nucleoprotein were characterized in COVID-19-recovered individuals, and clonal composition was assessed by TCR Vbeta sequencing. In a few recovered individuals, the researchers analyzed the TCR Vbeta repertoire of SARS-CoV-2-reactive T cells at the subset level.

Libraries were made using the immunoSEQ multiplex PCR assay. Turning to the authors' computational methods: The Chao-Jaccard similarity index and counts of shared clonotypes were used to quantify repertoire overlap between subsets. TCRdb carries this immuneACCESS record with in-frame sequences only. Its versions omit some clonotypes, under half of them owing to an unresolved V gene in the studies checked, with the rest unexplained. For V, J and clone size, that table is used; D and trimming come from the DNA. Here the sample has fewer than 25,000 clones; roughly 93% occur a single time. The ten largest clonotypes hold around 0.66% of the sample. Memory T cell samples that were not cultured were sequenced immediately after ex vivo isolation. From peripheral blood mononuclear cells, the researchers isolated CD4+ total memory, central memory, effector memory and circulating T follicular helper cells.

What the authors observed across the whole study: Between about 6 and 26% of SARS-CoV-2 clonotypes were also found in SARS-CoV and/or HKU1 spike-stimulated secondary cultures, consistent with cross-reactivity. Two or all three memory subsets shared several of the most expanded SARS-CoV-2-reactive clonotypes, which suggests intraclonal diversification.

The TCR sequence derives from a human donor who had COVID-19. The material sequenced was circulating follicular helper CD4+ T cells (cTfh) from blood, taken before the COVID-19 pandemic. The cell subset or site label, as the study defines it: circulating T follicular helper cells.

The bases read TGTGCCAGCAGCTTAGCAGGGAGGTACACTGAAGCTTTCTTT. Its coded protein is CASSLAGRYTEAFF. Recombination linked TRBV11-2 to TRBJ1-1; the D gene is possibly TRBD1, with 5 bases matching. Spanning cysteine to phenylalanine, the CDR3 consists of 14 amino acids. The DNA shown is the 42-base CDR3, in frame from base 1. The germline ends are 9 bases apart after V is trimmed by 1 base and J by 3 bases. CDR1 and CDR2, per the germline V gene, are SGHAT and FQNNGV.